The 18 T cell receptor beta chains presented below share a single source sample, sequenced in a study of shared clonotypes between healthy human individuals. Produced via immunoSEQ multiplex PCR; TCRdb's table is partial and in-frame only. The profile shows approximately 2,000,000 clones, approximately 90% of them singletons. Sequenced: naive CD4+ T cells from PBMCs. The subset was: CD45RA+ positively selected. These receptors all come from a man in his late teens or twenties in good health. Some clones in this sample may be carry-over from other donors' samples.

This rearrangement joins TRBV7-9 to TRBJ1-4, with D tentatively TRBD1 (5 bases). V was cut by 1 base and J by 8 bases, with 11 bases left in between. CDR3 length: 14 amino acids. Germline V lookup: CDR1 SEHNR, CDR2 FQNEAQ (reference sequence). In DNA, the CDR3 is TGTGCCAGCAGCTTAGTCCAGGGACCCGAAAAACTGTTTTTT. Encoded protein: CASSLVQGPEKLFF.

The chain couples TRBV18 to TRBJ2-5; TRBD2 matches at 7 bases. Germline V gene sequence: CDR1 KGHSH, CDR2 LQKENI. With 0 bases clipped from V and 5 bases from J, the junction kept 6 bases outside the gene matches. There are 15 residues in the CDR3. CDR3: CASSPPTDGGETQYF. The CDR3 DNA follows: TGTGCCAGCTCACCACCGACGGACGGGGGGGAGACCCAGTACTTC. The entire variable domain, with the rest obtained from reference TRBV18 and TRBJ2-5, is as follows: NAGVMQNPRHLVRRRGQEARLRCSPMKGHSHVYWYRQLPEEGLKFMVYLQKENIIDESGMPKERFSAEFPKEGPSILRIQQVVRGDSAAYFCASSPPTDGGETQYFGPGTRLLVL.

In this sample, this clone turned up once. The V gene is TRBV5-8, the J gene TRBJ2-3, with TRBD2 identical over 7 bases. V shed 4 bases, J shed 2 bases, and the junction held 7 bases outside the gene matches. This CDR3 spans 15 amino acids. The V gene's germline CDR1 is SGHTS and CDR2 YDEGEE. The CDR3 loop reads CASSPAGALTDTQYF. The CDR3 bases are TGTGCCAGCAGCCCGGCGGGAGCCCTCACAGATACGCAGTATTTT.

The CDR3 is CASSETRRGYTQYF. CDR3 sequence (DNA): TGTGCCAGCAGTGAAACGAGAAGAGGTTATACGCAGTATTTT. This chain uses TRBV6-1 with TRBJ2-3; unclear D gene. Germline V gives CDR1 MNHNS, CDR2 SASEGT. The CDR3 is made up of 14 amino acids. The V end lost 2 bases, the J end lost 7 bases, and 13 bases lay between the germline ends.

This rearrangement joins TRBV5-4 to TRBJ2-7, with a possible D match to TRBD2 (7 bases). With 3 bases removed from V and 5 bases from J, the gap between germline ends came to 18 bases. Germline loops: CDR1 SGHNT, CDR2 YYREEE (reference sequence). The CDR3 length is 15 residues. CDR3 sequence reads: CASSSWGGRVDEQYF. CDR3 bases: TGTGCCAGCAGCTCTTGGGGGGGGCGCGTGGACGAGCAGTACTTC.

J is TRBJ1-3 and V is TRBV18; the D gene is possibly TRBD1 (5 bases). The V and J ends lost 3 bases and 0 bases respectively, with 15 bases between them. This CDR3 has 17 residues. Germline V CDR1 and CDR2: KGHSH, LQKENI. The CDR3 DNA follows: TGTGCCAGCTCACCCCGGGGGGACTCCTACTCTGGAAACACCATATATTTT. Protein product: CASSPRGDSYSGNTIYF.

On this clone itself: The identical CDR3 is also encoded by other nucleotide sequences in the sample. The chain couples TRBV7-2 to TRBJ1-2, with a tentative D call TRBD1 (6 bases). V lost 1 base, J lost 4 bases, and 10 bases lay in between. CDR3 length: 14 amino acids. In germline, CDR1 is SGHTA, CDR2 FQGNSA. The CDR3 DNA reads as TGTGCCAGCAGCTTAGACCGGGGGCCCTATGGCTACACCTTC. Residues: CASSLDRGPYGYTF.

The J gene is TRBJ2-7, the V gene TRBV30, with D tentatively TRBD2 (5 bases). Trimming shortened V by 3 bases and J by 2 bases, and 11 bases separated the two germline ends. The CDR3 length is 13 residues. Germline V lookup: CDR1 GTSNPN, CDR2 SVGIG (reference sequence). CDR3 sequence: CAWSGVQAYEQYF. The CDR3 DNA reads TGTGCCTGGAGCGGGGTGCAGGCCTACGAGCAGTACTTC. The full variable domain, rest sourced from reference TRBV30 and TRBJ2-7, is SQTIHQWPATLVQPVGSPLSLECTVEGTSNPNLYWYRQAAGRGLQLLFYSVGIGQISSEVPQNLSASRPQDRQFILSSKKLLLSDSGFYLCAWSGVQAYEQYFGPGTRLTVT.

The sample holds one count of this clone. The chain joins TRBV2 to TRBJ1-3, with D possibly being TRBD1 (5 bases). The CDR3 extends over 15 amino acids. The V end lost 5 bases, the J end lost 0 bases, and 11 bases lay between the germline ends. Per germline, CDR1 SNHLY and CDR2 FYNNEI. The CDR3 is CASSQTRVSGNTIYF. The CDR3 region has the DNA TGTGCCAGCAGTCAAACCAGGGTCTCTGGAAACACCATATATTTT.

The CDR3 DNA follows: TGCGCCAGCAGTAATGCGGGAGATGGGAAAGAGACCCAGTACTTC. It is translated as CASSNAGDGKETQYF. The rearrangement uses TRBV10-1 and TRBJ2-5; 7 nucleotides agree with TRBD2. J was trimmed by 3 bases and V by 5 bases; bases with no gene match: 9. This CDR3 has 15 amino acids. The germline V gene has CDR1 WNHNN and CDR2 SYGVQD (reference sequence).

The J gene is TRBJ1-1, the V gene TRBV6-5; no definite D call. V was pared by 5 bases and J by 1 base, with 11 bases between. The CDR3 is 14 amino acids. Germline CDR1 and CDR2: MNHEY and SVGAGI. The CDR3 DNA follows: TGTGCCAGCAGTCTCTTAGGAGGGAACACTGAAGCTTTCTTT. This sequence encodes CASSLLGGNTEAFF.

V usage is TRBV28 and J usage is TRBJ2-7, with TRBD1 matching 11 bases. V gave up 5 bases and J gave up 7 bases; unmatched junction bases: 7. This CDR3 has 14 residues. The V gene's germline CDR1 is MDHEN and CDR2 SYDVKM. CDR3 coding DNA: TGTGCCAGCAGTCCACTGGACAGGGGGCGGGAGCAGTACTTC. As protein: CASSPLDRGREQYF.

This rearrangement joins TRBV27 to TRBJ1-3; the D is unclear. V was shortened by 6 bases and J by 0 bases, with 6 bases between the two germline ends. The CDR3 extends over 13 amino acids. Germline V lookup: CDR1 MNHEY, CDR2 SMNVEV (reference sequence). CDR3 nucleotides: TGTGCCAGCAGACCTTCCTCTGGAAACACCATATATTTT. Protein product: CASRPSSGNTIYF.

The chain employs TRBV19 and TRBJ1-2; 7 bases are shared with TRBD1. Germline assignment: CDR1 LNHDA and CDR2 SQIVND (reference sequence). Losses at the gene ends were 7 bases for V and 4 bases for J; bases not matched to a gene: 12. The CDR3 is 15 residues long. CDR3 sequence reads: CASKISPGGIYGYTF. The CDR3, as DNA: TGTGCCAGTAAGATAAGCCCAGGGGGAATCTATGGCTACACCTTC.

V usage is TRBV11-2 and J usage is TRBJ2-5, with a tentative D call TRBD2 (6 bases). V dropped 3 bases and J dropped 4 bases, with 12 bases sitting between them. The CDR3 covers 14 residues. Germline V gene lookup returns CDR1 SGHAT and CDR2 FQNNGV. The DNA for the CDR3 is TGTGCCAGCAGCTTCCAGCGGGTGACAGAGACCCAGTACTTC. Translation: CASSFQRVTETQYF.

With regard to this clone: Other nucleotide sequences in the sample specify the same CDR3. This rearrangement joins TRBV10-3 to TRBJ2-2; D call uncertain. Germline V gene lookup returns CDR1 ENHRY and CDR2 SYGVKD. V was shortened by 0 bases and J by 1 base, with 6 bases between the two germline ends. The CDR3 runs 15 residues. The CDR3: CAISESTVNTGELFF. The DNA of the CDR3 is TGTGCCATCAGTGAGTCGACGGTGAACACCGGGGAGCTGTTTTTT.

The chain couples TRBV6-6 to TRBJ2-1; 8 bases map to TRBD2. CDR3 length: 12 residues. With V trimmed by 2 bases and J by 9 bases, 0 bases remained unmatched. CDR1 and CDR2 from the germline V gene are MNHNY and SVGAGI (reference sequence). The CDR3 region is CASSYSGSEQFF. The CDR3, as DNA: TGTGCCAGCAGTTACAGCGGGAGTGAGCAGTTCTTC.

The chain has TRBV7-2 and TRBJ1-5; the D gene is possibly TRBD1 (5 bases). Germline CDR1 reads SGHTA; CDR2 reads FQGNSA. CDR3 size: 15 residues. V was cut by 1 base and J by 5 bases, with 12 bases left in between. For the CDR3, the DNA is TGTGCCAGCAGCTTAGGCGGGGGACCGGATCAGCCCCAGCATTTT. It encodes CASSLGGGPDQPQHF.